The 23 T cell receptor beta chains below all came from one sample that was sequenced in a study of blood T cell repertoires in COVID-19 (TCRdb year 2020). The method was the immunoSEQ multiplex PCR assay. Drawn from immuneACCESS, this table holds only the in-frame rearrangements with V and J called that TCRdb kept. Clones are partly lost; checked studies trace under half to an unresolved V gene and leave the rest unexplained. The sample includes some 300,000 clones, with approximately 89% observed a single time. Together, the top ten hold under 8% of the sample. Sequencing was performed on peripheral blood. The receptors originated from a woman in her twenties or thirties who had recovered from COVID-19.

The CDR3 DNA sequence: TGTGCCAGCAGCACCTCGGGACAGTACAATGAGCAGTTCTTC. Translation: CASSTSGQYNEQFF. The rearrangement joins TRBV7-8 to TRBJ2-1; 7 bases match TRBD1. J lost 4 bases, V lost 5 bases, and 5 bases had no gene match. Germline lookup yields CDR1 SGHVS and CDR2 FQNEAQ. CDR3 length: 14 residues.

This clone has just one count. Written as DNA, the CDR3 is TGTGCCAGCAGCTACTATCGGACAGGTCCCTACGAGCAGTACTTC. Its translation is CASSYYRTGPYEQYF. The chain uses TRBV5-8 and TRBJ2-7; 7 bases align to TRBD1. The germline CDR1 and CDR2 sequences are SGHTS and YDEGEE. There are 15 residues in the CDR3. The junction had 8 bases not matched to a gene; V was cut back by 3 bases and J by 2 bases.

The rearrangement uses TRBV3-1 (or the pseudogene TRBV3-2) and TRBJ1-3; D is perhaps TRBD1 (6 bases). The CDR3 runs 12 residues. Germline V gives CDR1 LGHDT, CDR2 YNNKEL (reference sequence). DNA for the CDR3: TGTGCAGTTCAGGGGCACGGAAACACCATATATTTT. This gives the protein CAVQGHGNTIYF.

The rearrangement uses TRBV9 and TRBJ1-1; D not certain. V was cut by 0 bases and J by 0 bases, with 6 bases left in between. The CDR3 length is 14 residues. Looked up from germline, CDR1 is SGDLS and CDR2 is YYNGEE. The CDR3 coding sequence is TGTGCCAGCAGCGTAGAACAGATGAACACTGAAGCTTTCTTT. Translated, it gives CASSVEQMNTEAFF. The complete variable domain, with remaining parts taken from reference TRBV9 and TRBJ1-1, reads DSGVTQTPKHLITATGQRVTLRCSPRSGDLSVYWYQQSLDQGLQFLIQYYNGEERAKGNILERFSAQQFPDLHSELNLSSLELGDSALYFCASSVEQMNTEAFFGQGTRLTVV.

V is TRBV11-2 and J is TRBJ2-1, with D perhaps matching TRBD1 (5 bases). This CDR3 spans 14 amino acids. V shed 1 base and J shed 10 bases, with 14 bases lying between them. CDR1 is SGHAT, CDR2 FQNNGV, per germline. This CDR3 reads CASSLGTGRREQFF. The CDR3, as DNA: TGTGCCAGCAGCTTAGGTACAGGCCGTAGGGAGCAGTTCTTC. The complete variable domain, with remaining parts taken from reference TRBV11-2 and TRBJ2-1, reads EAGVAQSPRYKIIEKRQSVAFWCNPISGHATLYWYQQILGQGPKLLIQFQNNGVVDDSQLPKDRFSAERLKGVDSTLKIQPAKLEDSAVYLCASSLGTGRREQFFGPGTRLTVL.

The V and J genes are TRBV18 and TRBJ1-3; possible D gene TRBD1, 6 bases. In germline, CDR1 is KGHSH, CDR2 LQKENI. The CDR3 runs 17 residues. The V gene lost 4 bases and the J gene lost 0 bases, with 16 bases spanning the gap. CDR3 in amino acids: CASSLRTATYSGNTIYF. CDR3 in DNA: TGTGCCAGCTCACTAAGGACAGCCACCTACTCTGGAAACACCATATATTTT. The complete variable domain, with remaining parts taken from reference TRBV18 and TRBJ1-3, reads NAGVMQNPRHLVRRRGQEARLRCSPMKGHSHVYWYRQLPEEGLKFMVYLQKENIIDESGMPKERFSAEFPKEGPSILRIQQVVRGDSAAYFCASSLRTATYSGNTIYFGEGSWLTVV.

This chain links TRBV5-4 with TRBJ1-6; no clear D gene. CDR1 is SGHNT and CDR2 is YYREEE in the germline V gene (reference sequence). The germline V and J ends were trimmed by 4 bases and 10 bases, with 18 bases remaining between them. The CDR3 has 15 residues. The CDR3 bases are TGTGCCAGCAGCGAGGTTCGTGGTATAGCGTCACCCCTCCACTTT. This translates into CASSEVRGIASPLHF.

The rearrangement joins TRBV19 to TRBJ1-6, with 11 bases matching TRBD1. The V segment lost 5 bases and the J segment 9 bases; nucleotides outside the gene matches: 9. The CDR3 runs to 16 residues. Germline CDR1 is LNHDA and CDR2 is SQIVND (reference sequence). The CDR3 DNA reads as TGTGCCAGTAGTGCCGCGGACAGGGGGCGAATTTCACCCCTCCACTTT. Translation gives CASSAADRGRISPLHF.

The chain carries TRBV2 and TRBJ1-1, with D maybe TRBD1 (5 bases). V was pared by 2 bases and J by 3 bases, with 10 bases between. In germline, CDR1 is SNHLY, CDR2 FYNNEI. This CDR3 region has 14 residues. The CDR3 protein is CASSEQGWDTEAFF. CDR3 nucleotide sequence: TGTGCCAGCAGTGAACAGGGTTGGGACACTGAAGCTTTCTTT.

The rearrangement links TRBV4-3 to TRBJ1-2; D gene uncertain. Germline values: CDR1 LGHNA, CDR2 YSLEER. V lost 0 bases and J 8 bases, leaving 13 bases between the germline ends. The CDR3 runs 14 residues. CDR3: CASSQEYMEEGYTF. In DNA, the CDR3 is TGCGCCAGCAGCCAAGAATACATGGAGGAGGGCTACACCTTC.

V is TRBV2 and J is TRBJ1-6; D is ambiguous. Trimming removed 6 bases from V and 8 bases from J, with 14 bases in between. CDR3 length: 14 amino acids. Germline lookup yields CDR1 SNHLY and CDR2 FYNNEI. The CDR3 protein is CASRRAVGDSPLHF. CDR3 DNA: TGTGCCAGCAGAAGGGCGGTCGGGGATTCACCCCTCCACTTT.

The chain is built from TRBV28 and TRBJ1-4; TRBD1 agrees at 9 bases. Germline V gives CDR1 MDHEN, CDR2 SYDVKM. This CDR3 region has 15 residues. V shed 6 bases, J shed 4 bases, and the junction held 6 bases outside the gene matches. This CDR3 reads CASRPPGQGNEKLFF. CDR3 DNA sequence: TGTGCCAGCAGACCCCCGGGACAGGGTAATGAAAAACTGTTTTTT.

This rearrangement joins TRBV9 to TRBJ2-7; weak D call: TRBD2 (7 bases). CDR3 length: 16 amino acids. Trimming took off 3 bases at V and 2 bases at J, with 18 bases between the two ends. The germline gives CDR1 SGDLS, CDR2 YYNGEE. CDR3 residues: CASSAAGAGKTYEQYF. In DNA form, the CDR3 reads TGTGCCAGCAGCGCCGCGGGGGCAGGTAAAACCTACGAGCAGTACTTC.

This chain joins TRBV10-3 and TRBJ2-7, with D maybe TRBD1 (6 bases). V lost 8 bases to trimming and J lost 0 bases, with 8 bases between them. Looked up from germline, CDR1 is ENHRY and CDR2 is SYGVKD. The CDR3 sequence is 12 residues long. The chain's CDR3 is CAIADSSYEQYF. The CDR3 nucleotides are TGTGCCATCGCGGACAGCTCCTACGAGCAGTACTTC.

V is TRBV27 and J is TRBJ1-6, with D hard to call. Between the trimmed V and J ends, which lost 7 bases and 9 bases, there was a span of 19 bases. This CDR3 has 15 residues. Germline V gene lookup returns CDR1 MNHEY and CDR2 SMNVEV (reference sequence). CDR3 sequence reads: CASTLIRSGGSPLHF. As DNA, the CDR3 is TGTGCCAGCACCTTAATCCGGTCAGGAGGTTCACCCCTCCACTTT.

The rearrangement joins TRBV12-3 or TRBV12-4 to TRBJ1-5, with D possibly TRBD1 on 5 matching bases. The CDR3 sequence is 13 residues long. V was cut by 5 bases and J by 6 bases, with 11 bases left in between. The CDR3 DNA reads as TGTGCCAGCAGTCTATTCGGGGGTCAGCCCCAGCATTTT. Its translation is CASSLFGGQPQHF.

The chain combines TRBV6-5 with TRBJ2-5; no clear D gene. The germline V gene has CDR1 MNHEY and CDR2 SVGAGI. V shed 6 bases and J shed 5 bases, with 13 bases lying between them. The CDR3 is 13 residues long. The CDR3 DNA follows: TGTGCCAGCAGGAATACTATTCGGGAGACCCAGTACTTC. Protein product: CASRNTIRETQYF.

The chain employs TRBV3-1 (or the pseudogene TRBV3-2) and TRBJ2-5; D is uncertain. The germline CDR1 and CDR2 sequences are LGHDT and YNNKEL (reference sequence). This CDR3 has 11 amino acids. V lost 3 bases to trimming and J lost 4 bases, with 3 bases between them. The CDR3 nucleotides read TGTGCCAGCAGCCACCGAGAGACCCAGTACTTC. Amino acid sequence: CASSHRETQYF.

CDR3 residues: CASSVDGGFNEKLFF. The CDR3 nucleotides read TGTGCCAGCAGCGTAGATGGCGGCTTCAATGAAAAACTGTTTTTT. V usage is TRBV9 and J usage is TRBJ1-4; D call uncertain. V was cut by 0 bases and J by 5 bases, with 11 bases left in between. The CDR3 length is 15 residues. Germline CDR1 is SGDLS and CDR2 is YYNGEE.

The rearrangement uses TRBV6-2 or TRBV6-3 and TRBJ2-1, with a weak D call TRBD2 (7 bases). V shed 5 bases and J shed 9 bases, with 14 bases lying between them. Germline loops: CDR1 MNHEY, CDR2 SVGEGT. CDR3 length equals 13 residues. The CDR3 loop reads CASSPPGGSEQFF. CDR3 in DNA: TGTGCCAGCAGTCCCCCGGGGGGCAGTGAGCAGTTCTTC.

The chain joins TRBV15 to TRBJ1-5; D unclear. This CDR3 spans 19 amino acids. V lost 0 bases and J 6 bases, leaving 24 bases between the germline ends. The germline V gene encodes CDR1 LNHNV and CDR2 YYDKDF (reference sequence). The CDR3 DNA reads TGTGCCACCAGCAGAGATACTCTTCACCGCTGGCGATCGGGTCAGCCCCAGCATTTT. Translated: CATSRDTLHRWRSGQPQHF.

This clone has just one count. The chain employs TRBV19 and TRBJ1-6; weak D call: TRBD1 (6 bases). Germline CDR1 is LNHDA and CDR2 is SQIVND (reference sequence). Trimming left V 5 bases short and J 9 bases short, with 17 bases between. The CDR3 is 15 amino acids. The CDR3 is CASSANRAGSSPLHF. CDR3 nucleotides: TGTGCCAGTAGTGCAAACAGGGCAGGAAGTTCACCCCTCCACTTT.

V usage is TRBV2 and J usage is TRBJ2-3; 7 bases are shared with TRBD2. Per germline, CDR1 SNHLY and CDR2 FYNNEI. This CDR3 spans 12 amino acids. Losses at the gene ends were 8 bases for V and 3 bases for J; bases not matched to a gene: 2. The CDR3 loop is CASQRGTDTQYF. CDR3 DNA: TGTGCCAGCCAGCGGGGTACAGATACGCAGTATTTT.